These 13 T cell receptor beta chains share one sample of origin, sequenced in a study of blood T cell repertoires in COVID-19. Repertoires were generated with immunoSEQ multiplex PCR, while TCRdb's copy carries only in-frame clones and drops some. Of roughly 56,000 clones listed, 89% are singletons. Sequencing was performed on peripheral blood. These receptors were obtained from a woman aged 55-75 years with COVID-19, enrolled during active disease.

The J gene is TRBJ1-1, the V gene TRBV11-2; D may be TRBD1 (6 bases). V lost 0 bases to trimming and J lost 1 base, with 12 bases between them. The length of the CDR3 is 16 residues. Germline V lookup: CDR1 SGHAT, CDR2 FQNNGV. CDR3 bases: TGTGCCAGCAGCTTAGATCCTGCAGGGGAGAACACTGAAGCTTTCTTT. Encoded protein: CASSLDPAGENTEAFF. Variable domain in full (rest from reference TRBV11-2 and TRBJ1-1): EAGVAQSPRYKIIEKRQSVAFWCNPISGHATLYWYQQILGQGPKLLIQFQNNGVVDDSQLPKDRFSAERLKGVDSTLKIQPAKLEDSAVYLCASSLDPAGENTEAFFGQGTRLTVV.

The chain recombines TRBV6-2 or TRBV6-3 with TRBJ2-1, with D tentatively TRBD1 (10 bases). Germline V gene lookup returns CDR1 MNHEY and CDR2 SVGEGT. Deletions cut 5 bases from V and 0 bases from J, with 23 bases between. The CDR3 length is 19 residues. The CDR3 DNA follows: TGTGCCAGCAGTAGACAGGGGGCGACTAGCGGTAGCTCCTACAATGAGCAGTTCTTC. Its translation: CASSRQGATSGSSYNEQFF.

This clone has only one observation. V gene TRBV12-5 combines with J gene TRBJ2-7; possibly TRBD1 for D (5 bases). CDR3 length: 14 residues. The germline gives CDR1 LGHNT, CDR2 FRNRAP. Trimming cost V 5 bases and J 2 bases, with 13 bases left between them. For the CDR3, the DNA is TGTGCTAGTGGTGCGTCACAGGAGACCTACGAGCAGTACTTC. It codes for CASGASQETYEQYF.

V gene TRBV19 combines with J gene TRBJ2-7; 7 bases are shared with TRBD1. Germline V CDR1 and CDR2: LNHDA, SQIVND (reference sequence). The CDR3 extends over 14 amino acids. V dropped 6 bases and J dropped 6; count of bases not matched to a gene: 11. The CDR3 protein is CASRSRGQLGEQYF. CDR3 DNA sequence: TGTGCCAGTAGAAGCCGGGGACAGTTGGGCGAGCAGTACTTC.

This sequence joins TRBV7-8 and TRBJ2-7; TRBD1 aligns across 7 bases. Per germline, CDR1 SGHVS and CDR2 FQNEAQ. After removal of 2 bases from V and 1 base from J, the junction contained 11 bases not matched to a gene. This CDR3 region has 17 residues. In DNA form, the CDR3 reads TGTGCCAGCAGCTTAAGGTGGCAGGGGGAAAGGTCCTACGAGCAGTACTTC. Translation: CASSLRWQGERSYEQYF.

This clone occurred a few times. The chain has TRBV6-5 and TRBJ2-2; TRBD1 matches at 10 bases. V was clipped by 1 base and J by 6 bases; unmatched bases: 2. CDR1 and CDR2 (germline): MNHEY, SVGAGI. This CDR3 has 15 residues. In nucleotides, the CDR3 is TGTGCCAGCAGTTACTGGGACAGGGGTGCCGGGGAGCTGTTTTTT. It yields the protein CASSYWDRGAGELFF.

This chain links TRBV6-5 with TRBJ2-5, with 8 bases that match TRBD2. The CDR3 has 16 amino acids. Per the germline V gene, CDR1 is MNHEY and CDR2 is SVGAGI. V lost 4 bases to trimming and J lost 5 bases; unmatched junction nucleotides: 12. As DNA, the CDR3 is TGTGCCAGCAGTTCCGGGGGGGGGCAGGCAATGGAGACCCAGTACTTC. It translates to CASSSGGGQAMETQYF.

The rearrangement links TRBV20-1 to TRBJ1-2; D ambiguous. V was trimmed by 3 bases and J by 0 bases, leaving 17 bases between them. The V gene's germline CDR1 is DFQATT and CDR2 SNEGSKA (reference sequence). The CDR3 totals 16 residues. The CDR3 DNA reads TGCAGTGCTAGTCCCGGCCGAAGCGGGTCTAACTATGGCTACACCTTC. Its translation is CSASPGRSGSNYGYTF.

The chain combines TRBV11-2 with TRBJ2-1; no clear D gene. Trimming left V 5 bases short and J 0 bases short, with 14 bases between. CDR3 length equals 16 residues. In germline, CDR1 is SGHAT, CDR2 FQNNGV. The CDR3 DNA is TGTGCCAGCAGCAGGCAGGTCCTACGCTCCTACAATGAGCAGTTCTTC. This translates into CASSRQVLRSYNEQFF.

CDR3 sequence: CASSLSAGISTTQYF. The CDR3 DNA is TGTGCCAGCAGCTTATCGGCGGGCATTTCCACCACCCAGTACTTC. This chain links TRBV7-9 with TRBJ2-5; TRBD2 is a possible D gene (5 bases). Germline V lookup: CDR1 SEHNR, CDR2 FQNEAQ (reference sequence). The length of the CDR3 is 15 residues. The germline V and J ends were trimmed by 2 bases and 8 bases, with 18 bases remaining between them.

This sequence joins TRBV5-1 and TRBJ2-7; 11 bases map to TRBD1. Germline CDR1 SGHRS, CDR2 YFSETQ. The CDR3 totals 15 residues. Unmatched junction bases numbered 8, after V lost 3 bases and J lost 6 bases. The CDR3 protein is CASSWRGQGEAEQYF. CDR3 nucleotides: TGCGCCAGCAGCTGGAGGGGACAGGGGGAGGCCGAGCAGTACTTC.

The chain has TRBV5-1 and TRBJ2-1; no clear D. The ends were cut back, 0 bases at V and 4 bases at J, with 11 bases in the middle. The CDR3 is made up of 15 amino acids. CDR1 SGHRS and CDR2 YFSETQ come from the germline V gene. The DNA for the CDR3 is TGCGCCAGCAGCTTGGGAGTAGTGTCGTACAATGAGCAGTTCTTC. Translation gives CASSLGVVSYNEQFF.

This clone was recorded once. This chain joins TRBV18 and TRBJ1-4; D may be TRBD1 (5 bases). The CDR3 extends over 17 amino acids. CDR1 is KGHSH, CDR2 LQKENI, per germline. The V end was cut by 4 bases, the J end by 0 bases, with 15 bases between. CDR3 loop: CASSLLTAGATNEKLFF. The CDR3 coding sequence is TGTGCCAGCTCACTTTTGACAGCGGGCGCAACTAATGAAAAACTGTTTTTT. The complete variable domain, with remaining parts taken from reference TRBV18 and TRBJ1-4, reads NAGVMQNPRHLVRRRGQEARLRCSPMKGHSHVYWYRQLPEEGLKFMVYLQKENIIDESGMPKERFSAEFPKEGPSILRIQQVVRGDSAAYFCASSLLTAGATNEKLFFGSGTQLSVL.